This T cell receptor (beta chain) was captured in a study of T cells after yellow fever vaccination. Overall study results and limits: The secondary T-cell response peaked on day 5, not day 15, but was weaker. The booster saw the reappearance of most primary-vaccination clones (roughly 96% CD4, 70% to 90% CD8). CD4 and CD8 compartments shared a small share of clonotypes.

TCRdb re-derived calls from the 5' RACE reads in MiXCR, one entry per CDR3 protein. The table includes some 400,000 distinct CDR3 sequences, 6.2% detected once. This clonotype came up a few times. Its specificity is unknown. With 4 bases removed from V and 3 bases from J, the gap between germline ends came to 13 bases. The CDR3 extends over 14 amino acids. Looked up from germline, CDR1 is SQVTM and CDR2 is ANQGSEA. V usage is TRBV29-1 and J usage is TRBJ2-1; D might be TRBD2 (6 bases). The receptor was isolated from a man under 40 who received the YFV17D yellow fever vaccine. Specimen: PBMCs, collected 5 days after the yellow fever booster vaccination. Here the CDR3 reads CSVGWRGDYNEQFF. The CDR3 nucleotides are TGCAGCGTTGGATGGAGGGGAGACTACAATGAGCAGTTCTTC.